One and the same sample provided the 14 T cell receptor beta chains below, sequenced in a study of cytomegalovirus exposure and HLA in healthy donors. PCR employed 60 Vbeta and 13 Jbeta primers. Sequencing used immunoSEQ multiplex PCR; TCRdb keeps in-frame clones, though not all of them. The sample records under 100,000 clones, around two thirds being singletons. Specimen: PBMCs. The receptors derive from a woman aged 30 to 39 in good health and CMV-seropositive.

This sequence joins TRBV5-1 and TRBJ2-1, with 7 nucleotides matching TRBD1. The length of the CDR3 is 15 residues. From germline, CDR1 is SGHRS and CDR2 YFSETQ. J gave up 7 bases and V 6 bases, and 13 bases lay outside the gene matches. CDR3 residues: CASTSGTAAKNEQFF. CDR3 nucleotides: TGCGCCAGCACCTCCGGGACAGCCGCCAAGAATGAGCAGTTCTTC.

The V and J genes are TRBV28 and TRBJ2-1, with unresolved D. Per germline, CDR1 MDHEN and CDR2 SYDVKM. Trimming removed 3 bases from V and 0 bases from J, with 12 bases in between. This CDR3 region has 16 residues. CDR3 sequence: CASSLAGFSSYNEQFF. CDR3 nucleotide sequence: TGTGCCAGCAGTTTGGCCGGGTTTAGCTCCTACAATGAGCAGTTCTTC.

The chain links TRBV5-8 to TRBJ2-5; D is unresolved. The last part of the DNA fits TRBJ2-7 better; the J call may be wrong. The CDR3 totals 12 residues. Germline V gene lookup returns CDR1 SGHTS and CDR2 YDEGEE. The CDR3 here is CASSLIGNEQYF. In DNA form, the CDR3 reads TGTGCCAGCAGCTTGATTGGTAACGAGCAGTACTTC.

This sequence joins TRBV30 and TRBJ1-2; 7 bases match TRBD1. Losses at the gene ends were 4 bases for V and 5 bases for J; bases not matched to a gene: 4. Germline V gene lookup returns CDR1 GTSNPN and CDR2 SVGIG (reference sequence). The CDR3 runs to 12 residues. CDR3 bases: TGTGCCTGGAAGACAGGGCGGTATGGCTACACCTTC. It encodes CAWKTGRYGYTF. The whole variable domain, remainder taken from reference TRBV30 and TRBJ1-2, is SQTIHQWPATLVQPVGSPLSLECTVEGTSNPNLYWYRQAAGRGLQLLFYSVGIGQISSEVPQNLSASRPQDRQFILSSKKLLLSDSGFYLCAWKTGRYGYTFGSGTRLTVV.

V is TRBV7-9 and J is TRBJ1-1; D is unresolved. Per germline, CDR1 SEHNR and CDR2 FQNEAQ (reference sequence). This CDR3 comprises 16 residues. V gave up 2 bases and J gave up 1 base, with 14 bases separating them. CDR3 nucleotides: TGTGCCAGCAGCTTATTGTTGAGGGTTACGAACACTGAAGCTTTCTTT. Translation: CASSLLLRVTNTEAFF.

This clone showed up just a few times. The gene calls are TRBV10-2 and TRBJ2-6, with 7 bases that match TRBD1. This CDR3 is built from 16 residues. With 6 bases clipped from V and 0 bases from J, the junction kept 5 bases outside the gene matches. Germline lookup yields CDR1 WSHSY and CDR2 SAAADI. For the CDR3, the DNA is TGCGCCAGCAGGGGGACAGCGGACTCTGGGGCCAACGTCCTGACTTTC. Translated, it gives CASRGTADSGANVLTF.

The rearrangement joins TRBV5-1 to TRBJ1-1; D not certain. The CDR3 consists of 14 residues. CDR1 and CDR2 (germline): SGHRS, YFSETQ. V lost 2 bases and J 1 base, leaving 9 bases between the germline ends. Written as DNA, the CDR3 is TGCGCCAGCAGCTTAGCTTCCGGGAACACTGAAGCTTTCTTT. As protein: CASSLASGNTEAFF.

This clone was detected only a few times. This rearrangement joins TRBV23-1 to TRBJ2-7; TRBD2 might be the D (6 bases). TRBV23-1 is placed among ORFs of uncertain function. Trimming took off 3 bases at V and 1 base at J, with 16 bases between the two ends. The CDR3 totals 16 residues. In DNA form, the CDR3 reads TGCGCCAGCAGTCAGGGGGTAGGCGGGGTATCCTACGAGCAGTACTTC. It specifies CASSQGVGGVSYEQYF.

This sequence joins TRBV5-6 and TRBJ1-1, with D possibly being TRBD1 (6 bases). Germline CDR1 and CDR2: SGHDT and YYEEEE. V lost 4 bases to trimming and J lost 8 bases, with 18 bases between them. The CDR3 spans 14 residues. The CDR3 sequence: CASSPTGPGGEAFF. CDR3 DNA: TGTGCCAGCAGCCCTACAGGGCCTGGCGGGGAAGCTTTCTTT.

The J gene is TRBJ1-2, the V gene TRBV27; D gene ambiguous. Germline CDR1 is MNHEY and CDR2 is SMNVEV (reference sequence). V lost 1 base, J lost 8 bases, and 20 bases lay in between. The CDR3 consists of 16 residues. The CDR3 DNA is TGTGCCAGCAGTTTATTTTCTGTCGGGGATACGGGAGGCTACACCTTC. Translated, it gives CASSLFSVGDTGGYTF.

As regards this clone: Germline and junction disagree at one end, which may indicate a read error. The gene calls are TRBV28 and TRBJ1-2; D uncertain. The CDR3 has 13 residues. The germline CDR1 and CDR2 sequences are MDHEN and SYDVKM. DNA for the CDR3: TGTGCCAGCAGCCCCACGGGGAGCTATGGCTACCCCTTC. Translation: CASSPTGSYGYPF.

The chain joins TRBV4-3 to TRBJ1-5, with TRBD1 as a possible D gene (5 bases). The CDR3 has 15 amino acids. CDR1 is LGHNA and CDR2 is YSLEER in the germline V gene. V dropped 0 bases and J dropped 3 bases, with 9 bases sitting between them. CDR3 loop: CASSQDQGPNQPQHF. The CDR3 bases are TGCGCCAGCAGCCAAGATCAGGGCCCCAATCAGCCCCAGCATTTT.

This clone was seen only a few times. V usage is TRBV5-4 and J usage is TRBJ1-2; D might be TRBD1 (5 bases). V lost 0 bases and J lost 7, with 13 bases in between. Germline V gene sequence: CDR1 SGHNT, CDR2 YYREEE (reference sequence). The CDR3 has 14 amino acids. The CDR3 here is CASSLDRPISGYTF. The CDR3 region has the DNA TGTGCCAGCAGCTTGGACAGGCCCATCTCTGGCTACACCTTC.

This clone showed up just a few times. The chain couples TRBV2 to TRBJ2-5, with 10 bases matching TRBD2. The CDR3 contains 15 residues. With V trimmed by 1 base and J by 3 bases, 2 bases remained unmatched. Germline V gives CDR1 SNHLY, CDR2 FYNNEI. The CDR3 nucleotides are TGTGCCAGCAGTGAAGATGGACTAGCGGAAGAGACCCAGTACTTC. It is translated as CASSEDGLAEETQYF. The whole variable domain, filled in from reference TRBV2 and TRBJ2-5, reads EPEVTQTPSHQVTQMGQEVILRCVPISNHLYFYWYRQILGQKVEFLVSFYNNEISEKSEIFDDQFSVERPDGSNFTLKIRSTKLEDSAMYFCASSEDGLAEETQYFGPGTRLLVL.